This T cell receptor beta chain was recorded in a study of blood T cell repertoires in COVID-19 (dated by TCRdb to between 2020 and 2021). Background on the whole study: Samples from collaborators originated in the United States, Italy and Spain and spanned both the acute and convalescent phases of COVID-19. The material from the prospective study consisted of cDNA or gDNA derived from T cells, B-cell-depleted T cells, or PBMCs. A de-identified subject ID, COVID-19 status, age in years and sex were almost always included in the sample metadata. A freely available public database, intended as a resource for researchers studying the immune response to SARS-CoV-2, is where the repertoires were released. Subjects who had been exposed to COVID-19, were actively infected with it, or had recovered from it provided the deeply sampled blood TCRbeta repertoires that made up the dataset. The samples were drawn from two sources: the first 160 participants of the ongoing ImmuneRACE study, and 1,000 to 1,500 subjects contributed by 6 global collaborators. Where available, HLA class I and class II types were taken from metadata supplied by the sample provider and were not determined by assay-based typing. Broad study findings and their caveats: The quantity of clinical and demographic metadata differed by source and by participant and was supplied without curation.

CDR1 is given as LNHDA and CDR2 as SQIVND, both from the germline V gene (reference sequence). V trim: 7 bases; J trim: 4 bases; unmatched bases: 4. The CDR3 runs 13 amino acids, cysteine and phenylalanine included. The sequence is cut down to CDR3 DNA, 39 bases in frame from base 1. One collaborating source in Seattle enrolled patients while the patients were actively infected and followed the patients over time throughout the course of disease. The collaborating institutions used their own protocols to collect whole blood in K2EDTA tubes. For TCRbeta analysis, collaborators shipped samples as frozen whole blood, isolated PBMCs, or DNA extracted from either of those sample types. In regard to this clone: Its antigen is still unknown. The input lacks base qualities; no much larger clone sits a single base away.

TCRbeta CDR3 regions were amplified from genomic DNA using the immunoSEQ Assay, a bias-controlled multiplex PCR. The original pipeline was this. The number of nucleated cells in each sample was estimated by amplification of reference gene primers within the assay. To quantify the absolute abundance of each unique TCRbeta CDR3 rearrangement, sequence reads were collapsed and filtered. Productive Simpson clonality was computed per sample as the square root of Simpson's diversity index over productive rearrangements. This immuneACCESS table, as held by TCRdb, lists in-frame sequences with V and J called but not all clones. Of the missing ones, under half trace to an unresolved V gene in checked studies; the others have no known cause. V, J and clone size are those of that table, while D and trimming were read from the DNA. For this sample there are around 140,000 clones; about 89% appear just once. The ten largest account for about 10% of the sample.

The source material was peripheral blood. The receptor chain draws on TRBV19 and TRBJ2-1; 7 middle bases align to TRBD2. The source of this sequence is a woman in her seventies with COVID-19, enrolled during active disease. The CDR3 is CASMGGGYNEQFF. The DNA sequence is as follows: TGTGCCAGTATGGGGGGGGGATACAATGAGCAGTTCTTC.